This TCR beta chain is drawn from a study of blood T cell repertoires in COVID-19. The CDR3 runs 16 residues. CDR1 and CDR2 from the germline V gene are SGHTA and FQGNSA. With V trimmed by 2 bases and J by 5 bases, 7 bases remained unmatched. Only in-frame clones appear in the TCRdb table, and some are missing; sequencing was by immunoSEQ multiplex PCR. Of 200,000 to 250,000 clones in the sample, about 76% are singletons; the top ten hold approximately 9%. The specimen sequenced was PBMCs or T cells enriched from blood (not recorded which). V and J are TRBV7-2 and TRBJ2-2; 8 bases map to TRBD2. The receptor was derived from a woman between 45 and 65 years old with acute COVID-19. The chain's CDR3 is CASSLRGGGRTGELFF. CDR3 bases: TGTGCCAGCAGCTTACGCGGCGGGGGGCGGACCGGGGAGCTGTTTTTT.